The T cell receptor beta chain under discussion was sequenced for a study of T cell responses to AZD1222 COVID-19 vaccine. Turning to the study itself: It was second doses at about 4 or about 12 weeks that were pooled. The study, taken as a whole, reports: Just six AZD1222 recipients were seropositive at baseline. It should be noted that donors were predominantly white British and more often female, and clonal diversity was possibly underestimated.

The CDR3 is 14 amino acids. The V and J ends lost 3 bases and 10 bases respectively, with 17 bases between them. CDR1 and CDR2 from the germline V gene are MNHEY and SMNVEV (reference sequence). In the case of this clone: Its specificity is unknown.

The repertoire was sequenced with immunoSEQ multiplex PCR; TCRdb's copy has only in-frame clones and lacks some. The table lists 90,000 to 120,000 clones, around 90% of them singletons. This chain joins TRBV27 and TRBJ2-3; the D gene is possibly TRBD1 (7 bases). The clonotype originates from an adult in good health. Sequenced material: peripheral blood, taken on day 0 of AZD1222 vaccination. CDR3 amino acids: CASSFGTDRVAQYF. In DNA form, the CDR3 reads TGTGCCAGCAGTTTTGGGACTGACAGGGTGGCGCAGTATTTT.